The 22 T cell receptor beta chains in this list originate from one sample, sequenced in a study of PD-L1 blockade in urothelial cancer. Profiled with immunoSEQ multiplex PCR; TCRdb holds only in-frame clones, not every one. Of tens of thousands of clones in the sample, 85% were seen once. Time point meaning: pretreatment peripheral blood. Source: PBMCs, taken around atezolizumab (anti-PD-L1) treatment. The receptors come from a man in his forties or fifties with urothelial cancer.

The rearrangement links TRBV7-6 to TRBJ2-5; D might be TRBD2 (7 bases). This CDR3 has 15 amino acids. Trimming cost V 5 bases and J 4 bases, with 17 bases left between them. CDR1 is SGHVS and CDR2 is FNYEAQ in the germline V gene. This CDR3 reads CASSQEGGEGETQYF. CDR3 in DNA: TGTGCCAGCAGCCAAGAGGGGGGGGAGGGAGAGACCCAGTACTTC.

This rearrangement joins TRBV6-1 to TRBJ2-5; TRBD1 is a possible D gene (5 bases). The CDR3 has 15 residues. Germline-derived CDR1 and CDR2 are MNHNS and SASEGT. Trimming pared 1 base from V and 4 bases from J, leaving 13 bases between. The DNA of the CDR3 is TGTGCCAGCAGTGAAGGTCCAGGGTTGGGAGAGACCCAGTACTTC. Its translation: CASSEGPGLGETQYF.

The CDR3 DNA sequence: TGTGCCAGCAGCGTTAATCAGGGCGAGATCCTGACTTTC. Translation: CASSVNQGEILTF. The genes are TRBV9 and TRBJ2-6; D perhaps matches TRBD1 (5 bases). Germline V gene lookup returns CDR1 SGDLS and CDR2 YYNGEE. The CDR3 runs 13 residues. V lost 2 bases to trimming and J lost 14 bases, with 14 bases between them.

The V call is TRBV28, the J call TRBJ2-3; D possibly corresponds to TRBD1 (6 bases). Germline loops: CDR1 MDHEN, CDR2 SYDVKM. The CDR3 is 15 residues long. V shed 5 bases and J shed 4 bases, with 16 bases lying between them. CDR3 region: CASSTWDNPADTQYF. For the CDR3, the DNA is TGTGCCAGCAGTACCTGGGACAACCCGGCAGATACGCAGTATTTT.

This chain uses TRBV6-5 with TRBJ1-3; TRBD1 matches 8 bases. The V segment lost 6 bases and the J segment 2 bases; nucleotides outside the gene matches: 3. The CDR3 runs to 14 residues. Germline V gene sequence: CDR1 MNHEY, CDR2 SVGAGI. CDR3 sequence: CASSRQGTGNTIYF. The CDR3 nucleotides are TGTGCCAGCAGCCGACAGGGGACTGGAAACACCATATATTTT.

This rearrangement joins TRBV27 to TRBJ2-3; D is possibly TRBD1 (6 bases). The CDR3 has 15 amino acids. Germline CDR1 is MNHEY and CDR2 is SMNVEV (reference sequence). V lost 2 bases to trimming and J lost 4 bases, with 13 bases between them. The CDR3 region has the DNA TGTGCCAGCAGTTTAACCGGGTCAGGGGCAGATACGCAGTATTTT. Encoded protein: CASSLTGSGADTQYF.

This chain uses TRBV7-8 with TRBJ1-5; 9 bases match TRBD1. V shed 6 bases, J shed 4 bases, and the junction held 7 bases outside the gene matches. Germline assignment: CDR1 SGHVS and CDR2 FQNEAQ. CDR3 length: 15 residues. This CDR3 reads CASSTGGRNNQPQHF. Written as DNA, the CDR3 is TGTGCCAGCAGTACAGGGGGCAGGAATAATCAGCCCCAGCATTTT.

DNA for the CDR3: TGTGCCAGTAGGAGGAACAGGGAGTGGGGGACAGATACGCAGTATTTT. Its translation: CASRRNREWGTDTQYF. The V call is TRBV19, the J call TRBJ2-3, with a possible D match to TRBD1 (6 bases). The CDR3 contains 16 residues. Germline V gene data show CDR1 as LNHDA and CDR2 as SQIVND (reference sequence). Between the trimmed V and J ends, which lost 6 bases and 3 bases, there was a span of 19 bases.

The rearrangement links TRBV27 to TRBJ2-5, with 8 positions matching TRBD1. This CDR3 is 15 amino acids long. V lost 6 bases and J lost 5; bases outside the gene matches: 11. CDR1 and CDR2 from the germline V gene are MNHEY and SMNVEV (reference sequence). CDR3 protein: CASRFRGLPSETQYF. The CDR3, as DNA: TGTGCCAGCAGGTTCAGGGGGCTACCTTCGGAGACCCAGTACTTC.

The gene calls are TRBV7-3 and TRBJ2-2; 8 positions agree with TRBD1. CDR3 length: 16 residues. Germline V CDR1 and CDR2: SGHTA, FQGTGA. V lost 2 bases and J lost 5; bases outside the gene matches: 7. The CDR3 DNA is TGTGCCAGCAGCTTAGGGGCAGGGGGCAAAACCGGGGAGCTGTTTTTT. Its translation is CASSLGAGGKTGELFF.

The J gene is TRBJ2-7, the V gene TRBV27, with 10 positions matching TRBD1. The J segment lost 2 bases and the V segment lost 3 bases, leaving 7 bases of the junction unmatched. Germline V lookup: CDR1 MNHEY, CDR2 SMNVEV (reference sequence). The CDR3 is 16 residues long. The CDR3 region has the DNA TGTGCCAGCAGTTTTTCCGGGACAGGGGTCCCCTACGAGCAGTACTTC. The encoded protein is CASSFSGTGVPYEQYF.

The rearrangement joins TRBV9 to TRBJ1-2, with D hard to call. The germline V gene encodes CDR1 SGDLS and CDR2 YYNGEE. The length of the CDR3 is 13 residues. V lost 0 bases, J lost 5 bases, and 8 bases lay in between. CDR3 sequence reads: CASSVVGGYGYTF. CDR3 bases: TGTGCCAGCAGCGTAGTTGGAGGATATGGCTACACCTTC.

CDR3 coding DNA: TGTGCCAGCAGCCGGACAGGGTTTCAGCCCCAGCATTTT. Amino acid sequence: CASSRTGFQPQHF. This chain joins TRBV5-5 and TRBJ1-5, with 8 bases matching TRBD1. The germline gives CDR1 SGHKS, CDR2 YYEKEE (reference sequence). This CDR3 spans 13 amino acids. V gave up 4 bases and J gave up 6 bases; unmatched junction bases: 3.

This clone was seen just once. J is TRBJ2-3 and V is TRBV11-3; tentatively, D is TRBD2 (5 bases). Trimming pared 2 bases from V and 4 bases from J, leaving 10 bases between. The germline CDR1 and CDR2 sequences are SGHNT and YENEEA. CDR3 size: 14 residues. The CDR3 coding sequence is TGTGCCAGCAGCTTAAGGAGACTATCAGATACGCAGTATTTT. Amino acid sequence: CASSLRRLSDTQYF.

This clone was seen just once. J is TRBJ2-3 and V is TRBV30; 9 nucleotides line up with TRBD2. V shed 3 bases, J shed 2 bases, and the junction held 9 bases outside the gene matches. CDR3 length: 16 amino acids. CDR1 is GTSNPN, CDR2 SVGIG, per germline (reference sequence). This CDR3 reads CAWRAGLAKTTDTQYF. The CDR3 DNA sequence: TGTGCCTGGAGGGCCGGACTAGCGAAGACCACAGATACGCAGTATTTT.

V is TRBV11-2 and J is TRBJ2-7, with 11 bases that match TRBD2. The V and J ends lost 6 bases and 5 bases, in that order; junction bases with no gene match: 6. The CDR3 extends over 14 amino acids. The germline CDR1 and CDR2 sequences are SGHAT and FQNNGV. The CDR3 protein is CASRGLAAFNEQYF. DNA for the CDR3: TGTGCCAGCAGGGGACTAGCGGCTTTTAACGAGCAGTACTTC.

Here the CDR3 DNA reads TGTGCCAGCAGCTACTCGGGACTAGCGGCAAACAATGAGCAGTTCTTC. Translating it yields CASSYSGLAANNEQFF. The chain uses TRBV7-3 and TRBJ2-1; 11 bases match TRBD2. V lost 4 bases and J lost 5; bases outside the gene matches: 7. Germline lookup yields CDR1 SGHTA and CDR2 FQGTGA. CDR3 size: 16 residues.

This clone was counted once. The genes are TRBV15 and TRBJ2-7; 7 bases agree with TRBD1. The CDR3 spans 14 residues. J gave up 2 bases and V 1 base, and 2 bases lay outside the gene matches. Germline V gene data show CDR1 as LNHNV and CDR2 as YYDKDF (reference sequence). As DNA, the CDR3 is TGTGCCACCAGCAGAGGACAGGGCCCCTACGAGCAGTACTTC. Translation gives CATSRGQGPYEQYF.

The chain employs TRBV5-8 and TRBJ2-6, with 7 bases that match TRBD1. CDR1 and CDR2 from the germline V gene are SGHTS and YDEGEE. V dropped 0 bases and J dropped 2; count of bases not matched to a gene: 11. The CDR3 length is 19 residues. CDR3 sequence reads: CASSLAHRDRLTGANVLTF. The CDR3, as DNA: TGTGCCAGCAGCTTGGCCCACCGGGACAGACTAACTGGGGCCAACGTCCTGACTTTC.

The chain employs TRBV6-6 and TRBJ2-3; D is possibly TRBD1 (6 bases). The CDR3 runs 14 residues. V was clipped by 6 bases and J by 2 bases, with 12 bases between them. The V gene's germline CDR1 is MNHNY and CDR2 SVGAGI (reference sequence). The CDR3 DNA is TGTGCCAGCAGACAGGGCCAACACACAGATACGCAGTATTTT. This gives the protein CASRQGQHTDTQYF.

CDR3 sequence reads: CASSRQTLNTEAFF. For the CDR3, the DNA is TGTGCCAGCAGCAGACAGACACTGAACACTGAAGCTTTCTTT. The chain has TRBV28 and TRBJ1-1; D might be TRBD1 (5 bases). Germline CDR1 reads MDHEN; CDR2 reads SYDVKM. There are 14 residues in the CDR3. Trimming removed 6 bases at V and 0 bases at J, with 11 bases between.

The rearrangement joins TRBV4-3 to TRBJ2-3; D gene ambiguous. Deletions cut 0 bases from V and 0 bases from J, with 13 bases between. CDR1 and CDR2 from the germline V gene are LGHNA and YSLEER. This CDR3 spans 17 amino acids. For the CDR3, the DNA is TGCGCCAGCAGCCAAGATATTGGTAGCCTGAGCACAGATACGCAGTATTTT. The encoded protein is CASSQDIGSLSTDTQYF.